This record covers a single T cell receptor (beta chain). The sample belongs to a study of shared clonotypes between healthy human individuals. CD8 cells classed as naive were CD45RO-negative and positively selected for CCR7, excluding terminally differentiated effector memory CD45RA+ cells. The assay was immunoSEQ multiplex PCR, and TCRdb's table has in-frame clones only and misses some. The top ten hold 1.5% to 2% of the sample, which has approximately 2,200,000 clones, 93% seen once. The CDR3 length is 17 residues. Germline CDR1 and CDR2: LGHNA and YNFKEQ. Trimming took 2 bases from V and 6 from J; bases not matched to a gene: 10.

The chain has TRBV4-2 and TRBJ1-5, with 10 positions matching TRBD1. This sequence was found in a man aged 18-30 years in good health. Some clones in this sample may be carry-over from other donors' samples. Sample: naive CD8+ T cells from PBMCs. The CDR3 loop is CASSQLLDRGRGQPQHF. The CDR3 coding sequence is TGTGCCAGCAGCCAACTCCTTGACAGGGGGCGCGGTCAGCCCCAGCATTTT.